Each of the 7 T cell receptor beta chains below was sequenced from the same sample in a study of long-term antiretroviral therapy in people with HIV. The immunoSEQ assay was v3.0, run at survey level. Clones were sequenced by immunoSEQ multiplex PCR, and TCRdb holds only the in-frame ones, with some missing. The sample includes 20,000 to 25,000 clones, about 84% seen only once; the top ten take 18%. The sequenced sample was unsorted PBMCs, obtained 0.5 years before starting antiretroviral therapy. Receptors were obtained from a man between 40 and 49 years old with HIV.

The CDR3 region has the DNA TGTGCCAGCAAAAAGGGGAATGGAGATACGCAGTATTTT. Translated: CASKKGNGDTQYF. The chain has TRBV27 and TRBJ2-3; a possible D gene is TRBD1 (5 bases). Looked up from germline, CDR1 is MNHEY and CDR2 is SMNVEV (reference sequence). CDR3 length: 13 amino acids. V was pared by 7 bases and J by 5 bases, with 13 bases between.

The chain employs TRBV14 and TRBJ2-7; 10 bases line up with TRBD1. The V segment lost 5 bases and the J segment 7 bases; nucleotides outside the gene matches: 17. Germline V gene data show CDR1 as SGHDN and CDR2 as FVKESK. This CDR3 is 17 amino acids long. CDR3 region: CASSVLDSGTGAEEQYF. CDR3 in DNA: TGTGCCAGCAGCGTTCTTGACTCCGGGACAGGGGCTGAAGAGCAGTACTTC.

The chain is built from TRBV20-1 and TRBJ2-1; D gene uncertain. CDR1 and CDR2 (germline): DFQATT, SNEGSKA (reference sequence). V lost 1 base, J lost 8 bases, and 6 bases lay in between. The CDR3 has 11 residues. CDR3 nucleotides: TGCAGTGCTAGAGTTCGGGATGAGCAGTTCTTC. Protein sequence: CSARVRDEQFF.

Comment on this clone: An end of the junction does not agree with germline; a read error may underlie this. The V gene is TRBV12-5, the J gene TRBJ1-1; D is undetermined. Germline CDR1 reads LGHNT; CDR2 reads FRNRAP. This CDR3 comprises 12 residues. The CDR3 DNA follows: TGTGCTAGTGGCTTGGAGGCGAGCGGAGCTTTCTTT. It encodes CASGLEASGAFF. The variable domain in full, with the rest retrieved from reference TRBV12-5 and TRBJ1-1, is DARVTQTPRHKVTEMGQEVTMRCQPILGHNTVFWYRQTMMQGLELLAYFRNRAPLDDSGMPKDRFSAEMPDATLATLKIQPSEPRDSAVYFCASGLEASGAFFGQGTRLTVV.

The chain has TRBV4-1 and TRBJ2-3, with TRBD2 matching 7 bases. J lost 5 bases, V lost 4 bases, and 15 bases had no gene match. CDR1 MGHRA and CDR2 YSYEKL come from the germline V gene. The CDR3 totals 17 residues. CDR3 nucleotides: TGCGCCAGCAGCCTCCTTCACCTCGGGGGGAGCTTAGATACGCAGTATTTT. Translated, it gives CASSLLHLGGSLDTQYF.

The chain has TRBV5-6 and TRBJ1-1; 7 bases fit TRBD1. Trimming cost V 0 bases and J 5 bases; bases outside gene matches: 1. This CDR3 has 13 amino acids. Germline-derived CDR1 and CDR2 are SGHDT and YYEEEE. The CDR3 DNA reads as TGTGCCAGCAGCTTGGTGACAGGGACTGAAGCTTTCTTT. This translates into CASSLVTGTEAFF.

The rearrangement uses TRBV5-1 and TRBJ1-3; D remains unclear. The germline gives CDR1 SGHRS, CDR2 YFSETQ. Between the trimmed V and J ends, which lost 6 bases and 2 bases, there was a span of 18 bases. The length of the CDR3 is 16 residues. The CDR3 reads CASNLTWSRAGNTIYF. DNA for the CDR3: TGCGCCAGCAATTTAACCTGGAGTAGGGCTGGAAACACCATATATTTT. The full variable domain, rest sourced from reference TRBV5-1 and TRBJ1-3, is KAGVTQTPRYLIKTRGQQVTLSCSPISGHRSVSWYQQTPGQGLQFLFEYFSETQRNKGNFPGRFSGRQFSNSRSEMNVSTLELGDSALYLCASNLTWSRAGNTIYFGEGSWLTVV.